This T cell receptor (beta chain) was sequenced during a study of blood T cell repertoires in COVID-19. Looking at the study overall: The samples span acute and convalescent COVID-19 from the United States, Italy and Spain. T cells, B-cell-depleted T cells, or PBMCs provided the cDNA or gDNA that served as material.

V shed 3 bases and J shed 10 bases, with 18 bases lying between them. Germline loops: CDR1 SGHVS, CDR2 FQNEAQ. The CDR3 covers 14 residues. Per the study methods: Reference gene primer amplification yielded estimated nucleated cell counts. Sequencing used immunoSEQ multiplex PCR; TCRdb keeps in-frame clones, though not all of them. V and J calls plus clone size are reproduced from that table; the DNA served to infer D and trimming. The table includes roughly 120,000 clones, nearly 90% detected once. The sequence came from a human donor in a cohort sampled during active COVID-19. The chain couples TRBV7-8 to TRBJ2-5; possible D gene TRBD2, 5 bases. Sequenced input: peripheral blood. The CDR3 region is CASSFSEFPSGQYF. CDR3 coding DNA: TGTGCCAGCAGCTTCAGCGAATTCCCCAGCGGCCAGTACTTC.